This TCR beta chain was sequenced in a study of T-cell reconstitution after alpha-beta-depleted transplantation in children. After removal of 6 bases from V and 5 bases from J, the junction contained 12 bases not matched to a gene. Germline V CDR1 and CDR2: SEHNR, FQNEAQ (reference sequence). The CDR3 loop spans 16 amino acids. Library preparation (for TCRbeta) was performed with unique molecular identifiers. TCRdb processed the PCR reads anew with MiXCR; each CDR3 protein has one entry. The sample yields around 360,000 distinct CDR3 sequences, approximately 10% seen once. The table lists this clonotype with a few counts.

The material sequenced was PBMCs from the stem cell graft donor, taken from the stem cell graft. The rearrangement joins TRBV7-9 to TRBJ2-5; 10 nucleotides agree with TRBD2. The source of this sequence is a human donor who donated a stem cell graft to a child with acute lymphoblastic leukemia. CDR3: CASSPPGLAESETQYF. The CDR3, as DNA: TGTGCCAGCAGTCCCCCCGGACTAGCGGAGTCCGAGACCCAGTACTTC.